Shown below are 7 T cell receptor beta chains from a single sample sequenced in a study of blood T cell repertoires in COVID-19. The protocol was immunoSEQ multiplex PCR, while the TCRdb copy is restricted to in-frame clones and leaves out a portion. This sample has around 290,000 clones; approximately 88% occur once, and the top ten carry 0.8% to 1%. The sample consisted of PBMCs or T cells enriched from blood (not recorded which). These receptors came from a woman under 40 who had recovered from COVID-19.

In DNA, the CDR3 is TGTGCCAGCAGCGTAGTTCAGGGCCTCACTGAAGCTTTCTTT. As protein: CASSVVQGLTEAFF. The V gene is TRBV7-2, the J gene TRBJ1-1; the D gene is possibly TRBD1 (5 bases). Between the trimmed V and J ends, which lost 5 bases and 4 bases, there was a span of 14 bases. The CDR3 has 14 residues. Germline-derived CDR1 and CDR2 are SGHTA and FQGNSA.

The rearrangement uses TRBV18 and TRBJ2-7; TRBD2 matches 12 bases. V was pared by 3 bases and J by 4 bases, with 13 bases of the junction left unmatched. Germline loops: CDR1 KGHSH, CDR2 LQKENI. The CDR3 totals 18 residues. The CDR3 protein is CASSPSLAGGIRLYEQYF. The CDR3 DNA follows: TGTGCCAGCTCACCTTCACTAGCGGGAGGAATAAGGCTTTACGAGCAGTACTTC.

The chain employs TRBV2 and TRBJ2-4; 7 bases match TRBD2. J gave up 14 bases and V 8 bases, and 18 bases lay outside the gene matches. Germline CDR1 reads SNHLY; CDR2 reads FYNNEI. CDR3 length: 14 amino acids. The CDR3 loop is CASGPVGASGFKYF. The CDR3 DNA reads as TGTGCCAGCGGCCCGGTAGGGGCTAGCGGCTTTAAGTACTTC. The whole variable domain, filled in from reference TRBV2 and TRBJ2-4, reads EPEVTQTPSHQVTQMGQEVILRCVPISNHLYFYWYRQILGQKVEFLVSFYNNEISEKSEIFDDQFSVERPDGSNFTLKIRSTKLEDSAMYFCASGPVGASGFKYFGAGTRLSVL.

DNA for the CDR3: TGTGCCAGCAGTTTTAGGGGGGGCGATGAGCAGTTCTTC. Translating it yields CASSFRGGDEQFF. The rearrangement links TRBV12-3 or TRBV12-4 to TRBJ2-1; the D gene is possibly TRBD2 (7 bases). The CDR3 sequence is 13 residues long. The germline V and J ends were trimmed by 3 bases and 8 bases, with 11 bases remaining between them.

This chain joins TRBV19 and TRBJ2-2; 8 bases match TRBD1. CDR3 length: 16 amino acids. With V trimmed by 5 bases and J by 1 base, 6 bases remained unmatched. CDR1 is LNHDA, CDR2 SQIVND, per germline (reference sequence). The CDR3 DNA follows: TGTGCCAGTAGTTGGACAGGGCGGAAGAACACCGGGGAGCTGTTTTTT. The encoded protein is CASSWTGRKNTGELFF.

V usage is TRBV29-1 and J usage is TRBJ2-7; 7 positions agree with TRBD1. V dropped 7 bases and J dropped 0; count of bases not matched to a gene: 3. Germline values: CDR1 SQVTM, CDR2 ANQGSEA. The CDR3 totals 12 residues. The CDR3 here is CSARDSSYEQYF. DNA of the CDR3: TGCAGCGCCCGGGACAGCTCCTACGAGCAGTACTTC.

This clone was detected only once. This rearrangement joins TRBV6-6 to TRBJ1-2; D is unclear. Germline V lookup: CDR1 MNHNY, CDR2 SVGAGI (reference sequence). The CDR3 has 14 amino acids. Trimming took off 3 bases at V and 4 bases at J, with 12 bases between the two ends. The CDR3 here is CASSYPGEFYGYTF. The CDR3 DNA reads as TGTGCCAGCAGTTATCCAGGCGAATTCTATGGCTACACCTTC.